These 28 T cell receptor beta chains originate from one sample sequenced in a study of blood T cell repertoires in COVID-19 (dated by TCRdb to the early 2020s). Libraries were built with the immunoSEQ multiplex PCR assay. The immuneACCESS repertoire file appears here via TCRdb, limited to in-frame rearrangements. These files lack a portion of the clones; in checked studies, under half of the deficit traces to unresolved V genes, and the cause of the others is not known. This sample holds fewer than 500,000 clones; roughly 86% were observed only once. Approximately 1.2% of the sample belongs to the ten largest clones. Material: PBMCs or T cells enriched from blood (not recorded which). These receptor sequences come from a man aged 25 to 40 who had recovered from COVID-19.

Concerning this clone: Additional DNA sequences in this sample encode the identical CDR3. This sequence joins TRBV6-5 and TRBJ2-7, with 7 bases identical to TRBD1. The CDR3 sequence is 13 residues long. Germline CDR1 reads MNHEY; CDR2 reads SVGAGI. Losses at the gene ends were 6 bases for V and 3 bases for J; bases not matched to a gene: 5. Written as DNA, the CDR3 is TGTGCCAGCAGCCTGGGACAGAGCTACGAGCAGTACTTC. Its protein is CASSLGQSYEQYF.

This clone showed up just a few times. J is TRBJ2-7 and V is TRBV30; tentatively, D is TRBD1 (6 bases). The length of the CDR3 is 12 residues. Trimming shortened V by 4 bases and J by 6 bases, and 13 bases separated the two germline ends. CDR1 is GTSNPN and CDR2 is SVGIG in the germline V gene (reference sequence). CDR3: CAWTRTGIEQYF. Written as DNA, the CDR3 is TGTGCCTGGACCCGAACAGGGATCGAGCAGTACTTC.

This chain links TRBV27 with TRBJ2-7; 9 nucleotides line up with TRBD1. CDR3 size: 14 residues. Trimming removed 2 bases from V and 6 bases from J; junction bases left unmatched: 5. Germline V gene data show CDR1 as MNHEY and CDR2 as SMNVEV (reference sequence). CDR3 DNA: TGTGCCAGCAGTTTACGGACAGGGGCGGGCGAGCAGTACTTC. This gives the protein CASSLRTGAGEQYF.

This chain links TRBV5-1 with TRBJ2-7, with D perhaps matching TRBD1 (6 bases). CDR1 is SGHRS, CDR2 YFSETQ, per germline. V lost 3 bases and J lost 3, with 16 bases in between. This CDR3 contains 15 residues. The CDR3 bases are TGCGCCAGCAGCTCGGACGGGCAGGGGATCTACGAGCAGTACTTC. It translates to CASSSDGQGIYEQYF.

The V call is TRBV13, the J call TRBJ1-1, with 8 bases identical to TRBD1. Germline trimming cut 5 bases from V and 11 bases from J; bases unmatched to any gene: 7. The CDR3 covers 12 residues. Germline CDR1 is PRHDT and CDR2 is FYEKMQ (reference sequence). CDR3 DNA sequence: TGTGCCAGCAGCCTCCCCGACAGGGGCGCTTTCTTT. Its translation: CASSLPDRGAFF.

J is TRBJ2-1 and V is TRBV19; 8 nucleotides line up with TRBD2. Germline V gene lookup returns CDR1 LNHDA and CDR2 SQIVND (reference sequence). CDR3 size: 15 residues. The V segment lost 9 bases and the J segment 5 bases; nucleotides outside the gene matches: 12. The CDR3 DNA sequence: TGTGCCAGCAGACCCGGGGGGGTGTCAAACAATGAGCAGTTCTTC. It encodes CASRPGGVSNNEQFF.

V is TRBV30 and J is TRBJ2-2, with 8 nucleotides matching TRBD2. Germline CDR1 is GTSNPN and CDR2 is SVGIG (reference sequence). Unmatched junction bases numbered 10, after V lost 4 bases and J lost 6 bases. The CDR3 contains 15 residues. The CDR3 nucleotides read TGTGCCTGGACCGGACCGGGGGGGCTGTCCGGGGAGCTGTTTTTT. It specifies CAWTGPGGLSGELFF. Drawing the rest from reference TRBV30 and TRBJ2-2, the complete variable domain is SQTIHQWPATLVQPVGSPLSLECTVEGTSNPNLYWYRQAAGRGLQLLFYSVGIGQISSEVPQNLSASRPQDRQFILSSKKLLLSDSGFYLCAWTGPGGLSGELFFGEGSRLTVL.

The chain couples TRBV27 to TRBJ2-7; weak D call: TRBD1 (5 bases). Germline CDR1 reads MNHEY; CDR2 reads SMNVEV (reference sequence). Between the trimmed V and J ends, which lost 3 bases and 3 bases, there was a span of 18 bases. The CDR3 sequence is 16 residues long. The CDR3 is CASSFLAPGFRYEQYF. The CDR3 DNA is TGTGCCAGCAGTTTCCTGGCCCCAGGGTTCCGCTACGAGCAGTACTTC.

CDR3 protein: CASSLLGAMNTEAFF. As DNA, the CDR3 is TGTGCCAGCAGCTTATTGGGGGCCATGAACACTGAAGCTTTCTTT. J is TRBJ1-1 and V is TRBV7-2; maybe TRBD1 (6 bases). The germline CDR1 and CDR2 sequences are SGHTA and FQGNSA. V lost 2 bases and J 0 bases, leaving 10 bases between the germline ends. CDR3 length: 15 amino acids.

The V call is TRBV10-2, the J call TRBJ1-5; 7 bases line up with TRBD1. The germline gives CDR1 WSHSY, CDR2 SAAADI. With 5 bases clipped from V and 6 bases from J, the junction kept 10 bases outside the gene matches. There are 15 residues in the CDR3. CDR3 amino acids: CASSNSGGKGQPQHF. In DNA form, the CDR3 reads TGCGCCAGCAGTAACTCAGGGGGGAAAGGTCAGCCCCAGCATTTT.

V is TRBV10-3 and J is TRBJ1-6; D might be TRBD1 (6 bases). CDR3 length equals 13 residues. Germline CDR1 ENHRY, CDR2 SYGVKD. V was trimmed by 6 bases and J by 7 bases, leaving 10 bases between them. CDR3 sequence: CAIRPQGNSPLHF. The CDR3, as DNA: TGTGCCATCAGGCCCCAGGGGAATTCACCCCTCCACTTT.

V and J are TRBV30 and TRBJ1-1; tentatively, D is TRBD1 (5 bases). CDR1 and CDR2 (germline): GTSNPN, SVGIG (reference sequence). The CDR3 is 14 residues long. The ends were cut back, 0 bases at V and 0 bases at J, with 8 bases in the middle. CDR3 loop: CAWSVQVMNTEAFF. The CDR3 DNA reads as TGTGCCTGGAGTGTACAGGTCATGAACACTGAAGCTTTCTTT.

Comment on this clone: The junction shows a germline mismatch at one end, possibly a read error. This chain links TRBV30 with TRBJ1-3, with D perhaps matching TRBD1 (5 bases). Germline V gene sequence: CDR1 GTSNPN, CDR2 SVGIG (reference sequence). The CDR3 sequence is 12 residues long. CDR3 coding DNA: TGTGCCTGGAGTGTTCAAGGCCGGGACTCGAATTTT. Translation gives CAWSVQGRDSNF.

The chain is built from TRBV27 and TRBJ1-1; perhaps TRBD1 as D (5 bases). The CDR3 has 21 residues. Germline CDR1 reads MNHEY; CDR2 reads SMNVEV (reference sequence). V lost 0 bases, J lost 1 base, and 27 bases lay in between. The CDR3 here is CASSLSFLWGEAKARNTEAFF. The CDR3 region has the DNA TGTGCCAGCAGTTTATCGTTTCTGTGGGGGGAGGCGAAAGCCCGGAACACTGAAGCTTTCTTT.

The count of this clone is one. This chain uses TRBV11-2 with TRBJ2-7; no definite D call. Per germline, CDR1 SGHAT and CDR2 FQNNGV. This CDR3 has 14 amino acids. Trimming took off 3 bases at V and 5 bases at J, with 14 bases between the two ends. The CDR3 region is CASSFLARRNEQYF. The CDR3 DNA is TGTGCCAGCAGCTTTTTAGCCAGAAGAAACGAGCAGTACTTC.

The chain recombines TRBV11-2 with TRBJ2-7; D is ambiguous. CDR1 and CDR2 (germline): SGHAT, FQNNGV. V lost 1 base and J lost 0, with 7 bases in between. There are 14 residues in the CDR3. CDR3 bases: TGTGCCAGCAGCTTAGGTGGTAGCTCCTACGAGCAGTACTTC. Amino acids: CASSLGGSSYEQYF.

This chain uses TRBV29-1 with TRBJ1-1; unclear D gene. Germline lookup yields CDR1 SQVTM and CDR2 ANQGSEA. Between the trimmed V and J ends, which lost 3 bases and 4 bases, there was a span of 9 bases. The CDR3 contains 12 residues. Written as DNA, the CDR3 is TGCAGCGTTGAGAGGGCGAGCACTGAAGCTTTCTTT. This gives the protein CSVERASTEAFF.

A note on this clone: One end of the junction fails to match germline, which may point to a read error. The chain has TRBV7-7 and TRBJ2-2, with D possibly TRBD1 on 6 matching bases. The CDR3 runs to 17 residues. Germline CDR1 is SSHAT and CDR2 is FNYEAQ (reference sequence). The CDR3 nucleotides read TGTGCTAGCACCCAGGGGAGCCACCAGGCGAACACCGGGGAGCTGTTTTTT. Encoded protein: CASTQGSHQANTGELFF.

This clone came up a few times. This chain links TRBV30 with TRBJ1-6; tentative D call: TRBD1 (6 bases). Germline CDR1 reads GTSNPN; CDR2 reads SVGIG (reference sequence). Between the trimmed V and J ends, which lost 8 bases and 13 bases, there was a span of 21 bases. This CDR3 has 13 amino acids. The CDR3 DNA reads TGTGCCGGCCGGGGGGCAGGGCGTGGGCCCCTCCACTTT. It is translated as CAGRGAGRGPLHF. Using reference TRBV30 and TRBJ1-6 for the parts outside the CDR3, the full variable domain is SQTIHQWPATLVQPVGSPLSLECTVEGTSNPNLYWYRQAAGRGLQLLFYSVGIGQISSEVPQNLSASRPQDRQFILSSKKLLLSDSGFYLCAGRGAGRGPLHFGNGTRLTVT.

This clone was observed a single time. This chain joins TRBV27 and TRBJ2-3; 9 nucleotides line up with TRBD2. Germline values: CDR1 MNHEY, CDR2 SMNVEV (reference sequence). The CDR3 contains 15 residues. V shed 6 bases and J 2 bases; nucleotides not matched to a gene: 6. The CDR3 sequence: CASRGSGGPTDTQYF. CDR3 bases: TGTGCCAGCAGAGGAAGCGGGGGGCCCACAGATACGCAGTATTTT.

The V call is TRBV19, the J call TRBJ2-7; D not certain. The CDR3 spans 12 residues. V shed 5 bases and J shed 3 bases, with 8 bases lying between them. Germline values: CDR1 LNHDA, CDR2 SQIVND (reference sequence). CDR3 residues: CASSRSGYEQYF. The CDR3 coding sequence is TGTGCCAGTAGTCGTAGTGGCTACGAGCAGTACTTC.

The V gene is TRBV7-9, the J gene TRBJ1-2; 9 nucleotides line up with TRBD1. The CDR3 totals 14 residues. In germline, CDR1 is SEHNR, CDR2 FQNEAQ (reference sequence). J lost 4 bases, V lost 5 bases, and 5 bases had no gene match. The CDR3 nucleotides read TGTGCCAGCAGCGGGGACAGGGTCAGCTATGGCTACACCTTC. Protein: CASSGDRVSYGYTF.

The chain couples TRBV3-1 (or the pseudogene TRBV3-2) to TRBJ2-1; no reliable D call. This CDR3 is built from 11 residues. The germline CDR1 and CDR2 sequences are LGHDT and YNNKEL (reference sequence). Trimming left V 1 base short and J 12 bases short, with 7 bases between. The CDR3 is CASSQGFGQFF. In nucleotides, the CDR3 is TGTGCCAGCAGCCAAGGGTTCGGGCAGTTCTTC.

The chain employs TRBV19 and TRBJ1-1, with 8 bases that match TRBD1. Trimming cost V 9 bases and J 3 bases; bases outside gene matches: 9. The CDR3 loop spans 14 amino acids. Germline CDR1 is LNHDA and CDR2 is SQIVND (reference sequence). CDR3 in DNA: TGTGCCAGATTTTGGACAGGGAGCGACACTGAAGCTTTCTTT. Its translation is CARFWTGSDTEAFF.

The rearrangement links TRBV6-5 to TRBJ1-1; no firm D call. Trimming pared 0 bases from V and 4 bases from J, leaving 9 bases between. CDR1 is MNHEY, CDR2 SVGAGI, per germline. The CDR3 is made up of 14 amino acids. In DNA form, the CDR3 reads TGTGCCAGCAGTTACTCTGCGGATTCCACTGAAGCTTTCTTT. Its protein product is CASSYSADSTEAFF.

V usage is TRBV19 and J usage is TRBJ1-6; unclear D gene. Germline CDR1 is LNHDA and CDR2 is SQIVND (reference sequence). Trimming shortened V by 11 bases and J by 0 bases, and 11 bases separated the two germline ends. This CDR3 spans 14 amino acids. DNA of the CDR3: TGTGCCGTCCGGCGGGACTCCTATAATTCACCCCTCCACTTT. This encodes CAVRRDSYNSPLHF. Filled out from reference TRBV19 and TRBJ1-6, the complete variable domain reads DGGITQSPKYLFRKEGQNVTLSCEQNLNHDAMYWYRQDPGQGLRLIYYSQIVNDFQKGDIAEGYSVSREKKESFPLTVTSAQKNPTAFYLCAVRRDSYNSPLHFGNGTRLTVT.

J is TRBJ1-5 and V is TRBV27; D may be TRBD1 (6 bases). CDR1 is MNHEY and CDR2 is SMNVEV in the germline V gene (reference sequence). Trimming stripped 6 bases from V and 6 bases from J, with 18 bases between. The length of the CDR3 is 15 residues. Here the CDR3 DNA reads TGTGCCAGCAGCGAACAGACGGGGGGCGCTCAGCCCCAGCATTTT. Translation gives CASSEQTGGAQPQHF.

The V and J genes are TRBV5-1 and TRBJ1-2; 8 bases map to TRBD1. CDR3 length equals 14 residues. The J segment lost 7 bases and the V segment lost 2 bases, leaving 7 bases of the junction unmatched. Germline V gives CDR1 SGHRS, CDR2 YFSETQ. The CDR3 spells CASSFDPDRGGYTF. CDR3 nucleotides: TGCGCCAGCAGCTTCGACCCTGACAGGGGTGGCTACACCTTC.